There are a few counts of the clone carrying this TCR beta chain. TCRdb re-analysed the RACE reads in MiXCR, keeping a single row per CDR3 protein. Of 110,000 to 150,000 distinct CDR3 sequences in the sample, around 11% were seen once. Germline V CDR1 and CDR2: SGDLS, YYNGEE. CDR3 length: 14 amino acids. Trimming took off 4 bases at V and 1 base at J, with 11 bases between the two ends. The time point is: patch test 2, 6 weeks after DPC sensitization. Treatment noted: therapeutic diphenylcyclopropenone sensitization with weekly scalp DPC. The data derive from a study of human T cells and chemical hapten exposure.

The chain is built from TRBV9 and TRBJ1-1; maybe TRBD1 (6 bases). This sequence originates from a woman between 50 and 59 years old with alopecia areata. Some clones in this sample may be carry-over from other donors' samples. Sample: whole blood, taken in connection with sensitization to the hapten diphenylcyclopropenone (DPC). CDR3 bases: TGTGCCAGCAGCTCGCAGACAGGGAACACTGAAGCTTTCTTT. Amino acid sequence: CASSSQTGNTEAFF.